A single sample gave rise to the 6 T cell receptor beta chains below, sequenced in a study of beta chain features in type 1 diabetes. These TCRs are of unknown antigen specificity. The study reverse transcribed the entire isolated RNA, so it sequenced expressed TCRB transcripts. Generated by immunoSEQ multiplex PCR, the TCRdb table keeps only in-frame clones and is missing some. The table includes around 250,000 clones, around 25% detected once. Whole-study results and caveats: TCRB CDR3 length was moderately but significantly reduced in all four CD4+ subsets of Type 1 diabetes patients.

The sequenced material came from naive CD4+ T cells from blood. Receptors were obtained from a woman in her twenties or thirties with type 1 diabetes.

V and J are TRBV7-9 and TRBJ1-1; the match to TRBD1 covers 7 bases. Looked up from germline, CDR1 is SEHNR and CDR2 is FQNEAQ (reference sequence). V was pared by 3 bases and J by 5 bases, with 6 bases of the junction left unmatched. The CDR3 extends over 14 amino acids. The CDR3 loop is CASSFHGQATEAFF. The CDR3 bases are TGTGCCAGCAGCTTTCATGGACAGGCGACTGAAGCTTTCTTT.

The chain has TRBV15 and TRBJ2-3; 8 bases fit TRBD1. The V gene's germline CDR1 is LNHNV and CDR2 YYDKDF (reference sequence). The trim removed 4 bases at V and 0 bases at J, leaving 6 bases unmatched. The CDR3 has 16 amino acids. The CDR3 DNA reads as TGTGCCACCAGCACCAGGACAGGGTCTAGCACAGATACGCAGTATTTT. It is translated as CATSTRTGSSTDTQYF.

The V call is TRBV2, the J call TRBJ2-2; TRBD1 might be the D (5 bases). The germline V and J ends were trimmed by 4 bases and 1 base, with 10 bases remaining between them. This CDR3 has 15 residues. The germline V gene encodes CDR1 SNHLY and CDR2 FYNNEI. The CDR3 sequence is CASSVGAWNTGELFF. The CDR3 nucleotides are TGTGCCAGCAGTGTTGGGGCCTGGAACACCGGGGAGCTGTTTTTT.

A few counts support this clone. The chain uses TRBV5-4 and TRBJ2-3; TRBD1 matches 9 bases. The CDR3 has 14 residues. After removal of 4 bases from V and 3 bases from J, the junction contained 3 bases not matched to a gene. Germline V lookup: CDR1 SGHNT, CDR2 YYREEE (reference sequence). Here the CDR3 reads CASSPGQGTDTQYF. CDR3 bases: TGTGCCAGCAGCCCTGGACAGGGGACAGATACGCAGTATTTT.

The table lists this clone with a few counts. This chain connects TRBV19 to TRBJ2-7, with D perhaps TRBD2 (5 bases). Trimming left V 3 bases short and J 5 bases short, with 14 bases between. The CDR3 loop spans 14 amino acids. Germline CDR1 and CDR2: LNHDA and SQIVND (reference sequence). CDR3 nucleotides: TGTGCCAGTAGTATGTTCGGGATGAAAAACGAGCAGTACTTC. It translates to CASSMFGMKNEQYF.

This clone was counted only a few times. V gene TRBV29-1 combines with J gene TRBJ2-1; 9 nucleotides align to TRBD2. Germline lookup yields CDR1 SQVTM and CDR2 ANQGSEA. This CDR3 has 16 residues. J gave up 4 bases and V 8 bases, and 15 bases lay outside the gene matches. The CDR3 DNA sequence: TGCAGCACTATTCGACCAGCGGGAGGAAGGTACAATGAGCAGTTCTTC. Its protein is CSTIRPAGGRYNEQFF.